What follows are 14 T cell receptor beta chains derived from one specimen sequenced in a study of shared clonotypes between healthy human individuals. Terminally differentiated effector memory CD45RA+ cells were excluded from the naive CD8 cells, which were CD45RO-negative and positively selected for CCR7. Sequenced by immunoSEQ multiplex PCR; TCRdb stores in-frame clones only, minus some. This repertoire shows approximately 600,000 clones, 95% found once; its top ten account for about 0.11%. Material: naive CD8+ T cells sorted from blood. These receptors originate from a woman in her 30s in good health.

This chain links TRBV7-9 with TRBJ2-1; 13 nucleotides match TRBD2. Germline-derived CDR1 and CDR2 are SEHNR and FQNEAQ (reference sequence). V lost 5 bases, J lost 7 bases, and 5 bases stayed unmatched. The CDR3 contains 15 residues. CDR3 protein: CASSRTSGRPNEQFF. CDR3 nucleotide sequence: TGTGCCAGCAGCAGGACTAGCGGGAGACCTAATGAGCAGTTCTTC.

The chain carries TRBV7-2 and TRBJ2-7, with D hard to call. V lost 3 bases and J 2 bases, leaving 11 bases between the germline ends. Germline lookup yields CDR1 SGHTA and CDR2 FQGNSA. The CDR3 runs to 14 residues. The DNA for the CDR3 is TGTGCCAGCAGCTTTACGGACGGAGCCTACGAGCAGTACTTC. It yields the protein CASSFTDGAYEQYF. The variable domain in full, with the rest retrieved from reference TRBV7-2 and TRBJ2-7, is GAGVSQSPSNKVTEKGKDVELRCDPISGHTALYWYRQSLGQGLEFLIYFQGNSAPDKSGLPSDRFSAERTGGSVSTLTIQRTQQEDSAVYLCASSFTDGAYEQYFGPGTRLTVT.

This chain links TRBV28 with TRBJ2-7, with D possibly TRBD2 on 6 matching bases. There are 14 residues in the CDR3. The germline V and J ends were trimmed by 4 bases and 2 bases, with 12 bases remaining between them. The germline V gene has CDR1 MDHEN and CDR2 SYDVKM. The CDR3 region is CASSSSVRPYEQYF. The DNA for the CDR3 is TGTGCCAGCAGTTCTAGCGTAAGGCCCTACGAGCAGTACTTC. Variable domain in full (rest from reference TRBV28 and TRBJ2-7): DVKVTQSSRYLVKRTGEKVFLECVQDMDHENMFWYRQDPGLGLRLIYFSYDVKMKEKGDIPEGYSVSREKKERFSLILESASTNQTSMYLCASSSSVRPYEQYFGPGTRLTVT.

The chain joins TRBV11-2 to TRBJ2-7; D uncertain. Germline lookup yields CDR1 SGHAT and CDR2 FQNNGV. This CDR3 has 13 amino acids. The ends were cut back, 1 base at V and 8 bases at J, with 12 bases in the middle. CDR3 residues: CASSLGTEEKQYF. The CDR3 DNA reads TGTGCCAGCAGCTTAGGTACCGAGGAGAAGCAGTACTTC.

This chain links TRBV27 with TRBJ2-2; the D gene could be TRBD1 or TRBD2 (6 bases each). Germline V gene data show CDR1 as MNHEY and CDR2 as SMNVEV (reference sequence). This CDR3 has 14 amino acids. With 6 bases removed from V and 4 bases from J, the gap between germline ends came to 12 bases. The CDR3 reads CASRRGVITGELFF. The CDR3 nucleotides are TGTGCCAGCAGGAGGGGGGTCATCACCGGGGAGCTGTTTTTT.

The rearrangement links TRBV29-1 to TRBJ1-5, with a tentative D call TRBD1 (6 bases). The CDR3 consists of 14 residues. CDR1 is SQVTM and CDR2 is ANQGSEA in the germline V gene. Trimming took 6 bases from V and 6 from J, leaving 18 bases between them. CDR3 bases: TGCAGCGTCGCGGTAGGGGGGAATGGTCAGCCCCAGCATTTT. Protein: CSVAVGGNGQPQHF.

V and J are TRBV28 and TRBJ1-1, with D maybe TRBD1 (5 bases). CDR1 is MDHEN and CDR2 is SYDVKM in the germline V gene. The germline V and J ends were trimmed by 10 bases and 11 bases, with 11 bases remaining between them. The CDR3 contains 9 residues. CDR3 bases: TGTGCCATCGGGGGACCGGCTTTCTTT. Protein product: CAIGGPAFF.

This chain links TRBV15 with TRBJ1-4; D is unresolved. V lost 3 bases and J 6 bases, leaving 14 bases between the germline ends. The germline V gene has CDR1 LNHNV and CDR2 YYDKDF (reference sequence). This CDR3 contains 15 residues. The CDR3 coding sequence is TGTGCCACCAGCAGTAGACATTCGGTTTATGAAAAACTGTTTTTT. It is translated as CATSSRHSVYEKLFF.

The chain links TRBV29-1 to TRBJ2-7; D is unclear. V was trimmed by 3 bases and J by 2 bases, leaving 8 bases between them. The germline V gene has CDR1 SQVTM and CDR2 ANQGSEA. This CDR3 has 12 residues. The CDR3 sequence is CSVESETYEQYF. The CDR3 DNA sequence: TGCAGCGTTGAGTCAGAGACCTACGAGCAGTACTTC.

This clone was counted a single time. Other nucleotide sequences from this sample produce the same CDR3. This rearrangement joins TRBV6-5 to TRBJ2-2; 9 positions agree with TRBD1. This CDR3 contains 14 residues. In germline, CDR1 is MNHEY, CDR2 SVGAGI. Trimming at V came to 6 bases and at J to 4 bases, leaving 3 bases not matched to a gene. This chain's CDR3 is CASRDRGGTGELFF. As DNA, the CDR3 is TGTGCCAGCAGGGACAGGGGTGGCACCGGGGAGCTGTTTTTT.

The CDR3 region is CASSSGTATNYGYTF. DNA for the CDR3: TGTGCCAGCAGCTCCGGGACAGCTACTAACTATGGCTACACCTTC. This chain links TRBV5-4 with TRBJ1-2, with 7 bases lining up with TRBD1. Germline trimming cut 3 bases from V and 0 bases from J; bases unmatched to any gene: 5. Germline V gene data show CDR1 as SGHNT and CDR2 as YYREEE (reference sequence). The CDR3 spans 15 residues.

The chain links TRBV28 to TRBJ2-7; a weak D match, TRBD2 (6 bases). The CDR3 is made up of 14 amino acids. The V end was cut by 2 bases, the J end by 0 bases, with 8 bases between. Germline V gene lookup returns CDR1 MDHEN and CDR2 SYDVKM. The CDR3 region is CASSLLGGSYEQYF. As DNA, the CDR3 is TGTGCCAGCAGTTTACTCGGGGGCTCCTACGAGCAGTACTTC. The full variable domain, rest sourced from reference TRBV28 and TRBJ2-7, is DVKVTQSSRYLVKRTGEKVFLECVQDMDHENMFWYRQDPGLGLRLIYFSYDVKMKEKGDIPEGYSVSREKKERFSLILESASTNQTSMYLCASSLLGGSYEQYFGPGTRLTVT.

As DNA, the CDR3 is TGTGCCAGCAGCTTAGTCTCCGAGGGCTACGAGCAGTACTTC. Translating it yields CASSLVSEGYEQYF. The rearrangement uses TRBV11-2 and TRBJ2-7; perhaps TRBD2 as D (5 bases). CDR1 SGHAT and CDR2 FQNNGV come from the germline V gene. The CDR3 has 14 amino acids. The V end lost 1 base, the J end lost 3 bases, and 10 bases lay between the germline ends. Using reference TRBV11-2 and TRBJ2-7 for the parts outside the CDR3, the full variable domain is EAGVAQSPRYKIIEKRQSVAFWCNPISGHATLYWYQQILGQGPKLLIQFQNNGVVDDSQLPKDRFSAERLKGVDSTLKIQPAKLEDSAVYLCASSLVSEGYEQYFGPGTRLTVT.

The chain recombines TRBV5-6 with TRBJ2-3; the match to TRBD2 covers 10 bases. Germline loops: CDR1 SGHDT, CDR2 YYEEEE. The CDR3 runs 16 residues. V lost 4 bases to trimming and J lost 3 bases; unmatched junction nucleotides: 8. CDR3 bases: TGTGCCAGCAGCGGGCTGACTAGCGGGTCTACAGATACGCAGTATTTT. The encoded protein is CASSGLTSGSTDTQYF.